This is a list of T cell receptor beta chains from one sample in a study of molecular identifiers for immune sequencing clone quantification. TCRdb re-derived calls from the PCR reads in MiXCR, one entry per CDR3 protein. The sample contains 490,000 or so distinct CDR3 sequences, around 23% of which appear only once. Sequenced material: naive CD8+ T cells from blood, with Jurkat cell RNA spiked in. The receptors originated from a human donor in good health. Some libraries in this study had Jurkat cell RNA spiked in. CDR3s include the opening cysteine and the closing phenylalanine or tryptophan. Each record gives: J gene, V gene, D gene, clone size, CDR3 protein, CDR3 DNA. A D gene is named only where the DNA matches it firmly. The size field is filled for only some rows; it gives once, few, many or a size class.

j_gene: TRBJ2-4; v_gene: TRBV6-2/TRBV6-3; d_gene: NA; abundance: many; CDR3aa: CASKERAKNIQYF; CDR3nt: TGTGCCAGCAAAGAGAGAGCCAAAAACATTCAGTACTTC
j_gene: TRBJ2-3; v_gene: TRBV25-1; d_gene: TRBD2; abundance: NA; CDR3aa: CASRGGLVDRPDTQYF; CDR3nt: TGTGCCAGCAGGGGGGGACTAGTCGACCGGCCGGATACGCAGTATTTT
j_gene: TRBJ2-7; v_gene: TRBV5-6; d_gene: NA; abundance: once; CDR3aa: CASSLVASARAFSYEQYF; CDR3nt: TGTGCCAGCAGCTTGGTCGCCTCAGCGCGGGCCTTCTCCTACGAGCAGTACTTC
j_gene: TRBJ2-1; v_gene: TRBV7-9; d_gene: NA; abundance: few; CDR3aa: CASSDGYEQFF; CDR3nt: TGTGCCAGCAGTGATGGATATGAGCAGTTCTTC
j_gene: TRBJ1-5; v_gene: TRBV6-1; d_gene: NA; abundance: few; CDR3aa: CASSEGSGVGNQPQHF; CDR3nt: TGTGCCAGCAGTGAGGGTTCAGGGGTTGGCAATCAGCCCCAGCATTTT
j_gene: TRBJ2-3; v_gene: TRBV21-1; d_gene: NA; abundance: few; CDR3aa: CASSRSRGGETDTQYF; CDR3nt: TGTGCCAGCAGCCGGTCTCGGGGTGGCGAGACAGATACGCAGTATTTT
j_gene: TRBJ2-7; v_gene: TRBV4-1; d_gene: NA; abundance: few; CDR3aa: CASSQDGGSLAEQYF; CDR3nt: TGCGCCAGCAGCCAAGATGGCGGCAGTCTGGCCGAGCAGTACTTC
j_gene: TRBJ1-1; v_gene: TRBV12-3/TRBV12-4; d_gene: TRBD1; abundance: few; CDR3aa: CASGQGFEAFF; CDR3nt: TGTGCCAGCGGACAGGGTTTTGAAGCTTTCTTT
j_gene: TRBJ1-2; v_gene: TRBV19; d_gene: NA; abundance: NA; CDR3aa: CASSTPSVFPFYGYTF; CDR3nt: TGTGCCAGTAGTACTCCTTCCGTGTTTCCTTTCTATGGCTACACCTTC
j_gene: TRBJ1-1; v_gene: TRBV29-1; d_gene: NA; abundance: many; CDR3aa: CSVEFLRGLNTEAFF; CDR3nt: TGCAGCGTTGAGTTTCTCCGAGGCTTGAACACTGAAGCTTTCTTT